This T cell receptor (beta chain) was found in a study of blood T cell repertoires in COVID-19. As for the study in general: COVID-19 samples collected from the United States, Italy and Spain covered acute and convalescent phases. The analysed material was cDNA or gDNA that came from T cells, B-cell-depleted T cells, or PBMCs.

J gave up 7 bases and V 6 bases, and 1 base lay outside the gene matches. Germline CDR1 MNHEY, CDR2 SVGEGT. CDR3 length equals 12 residues. Method: immunoSEQ multiplex PCR; TCRdb's copy keeps in-frame clones and lacks some. This table has about 150,000 clones, 80% appearing once. This clone appeared a few times. This clonotype was sampled from a man aged 55 to 70 with acute or convalescent COVID-19. The J gene is TRBJ1-1, the V gene TRBV6-2 or TRBV6-3, with 11 bases identical to TRBD1. The sequencing input was peripheral blood. DNA for the CDR3: TGTGCCAGCAGCGGGACAGGGGGTGAAGCTTTCTTT. Its protein product is CASSGTGGEAFF.